These 32 T cell receptor beta chains share one sample of origin, sequenced in a study of Ad26.COV2.S vaccination and SARS-CoV-2 variants. The treatment: around 19 received Ad26.COV2.S at low or high dose, single or two shots; roughly five received placebo; per-sample allocation not given. Sampling happened 63 days after the first vaccine or placebo injection. Sequencing used immunoSEQ multiplex PCR; TCRdb keeps in-frame clones, though not all of them. The sample lists 350,000 to 450,000 clones, over 75% occurring once. This sample comprised peripheral blood, obtained in a trial of Ad26.COV2.S vaccine versus placebo. The receptor set was obtained from a person between 18 and 65 years old who received the Ad26.COV2.S COVID-19 vaccine or a placebo.

This clone was counted only a few times. The chain joins TRBV4-3 to TRBJ1-3, with TRBD1 matching over 9 bases. CDR1 is LGHNA and CDR2 is YSLEER in the germline V gene. This CDR3 spans 17 amino acids. The ends lost 4 bases at V and 0 bases at J; junction bases unmatched: 7. The CDR3 DNA follows: TGCGCCAGCAGCCTCGGGACAGGGAGCGACTCTGGAAACACCATATATTTT. Its protein product is CASSLGTGSDSGNTIYF.

The chain employs TRBV19 and TRBJ1-2, with D maybe TRBD1 (6 bases). Trimming stripped 5 bases from V and 0 bases from J, with 22 bases between. This CDR3 has 18 amino acids. Germline CDR1 LNHDA, CDR2 SQIVND (reference sequence). The CDR3 DNA reads TGTGCCAGTAGTCTACAACGACAGGTCCTCTACACTAACTATGGCTACACCTTC. Translation gives CASSLQRQVLYTNYGYTF.

This clone was counted a single time. This sequence joins TRBV19 and TRBJ2-2; D is unresolved. Germline CDR1 is LNHDA and CDR2 is SQIVND (reference sequence). This CDR3 spans 13 amino acids. Between the trimmed V and J ends, which lost 3 bases and 7 bases, there was a span of 9 bases. The CDR3 loop is CASSISLDGELFF. DNA of the CDR3: TGTGCCAGTAGTATCTCCCTCGACGGGGAGCTGTTTTTT.

V usage is TRBV6-5 and J usage is TRBJ2-7; either TRBD1 or TRBD2 may supply D (5 bases each). Between the trimmed V and J ends, which lost 7 bases and 2 bases, there was a span of 18 bases. The CDR3 contains 15 residues. Germline V lookup: CDR1 MNHEY, CDR2 SVGAGI. The DNA of the CDR3 is TGTGCCAGCAAACCAGCGGCAGGGCCCGCCTACGAGCAGTACTTC. It encodes CASKPAAGPAYEQYF.

This sequence joins TRBV7-8 and TRBJ2-2; D is perhaps TRBD1 (5 bases). The CDR3 has 13 residues. Trimming removed 1 base from V and 7 bases from J, with 7 bases in between. Germline CDR1 SGHVS, CDR2 FQNEAQ. CDR3 sequence: CASSLGGYGELFF. The CDR3, as DNA: TGTGCCAGCAGCTTAGGGGGCTACGGGGAGCTGTTTTTT.

This chain uses TRBV4-1 with TRBJ2-7, with TRBD1 matching 8 bases. J was trimmed by 5 bases and V by 4 bases; bases with no gene match: 10. Per the germline V gene, CDR1 is MGHRA and CDR2 is YSYEKL. CDR3 length equals 15 residues. CDR3 in DNA: TGCGCCAGCAGCCTCGACAGGGGAAAATTCGACGAGCAGTACTTC. Its protein is CASSLDRGKFDEQYF.

As DNA, the CDR3 is TGTGCCAGCAGCTTAGTAGGGGGGGACTCAGATACGCAGTATTTT. Its protein product is CASSLVGGDSDTQYF. This rearrangement joins TRBV7-9 to TRBJ2-3; tentative D call: TRBD2 (7 bases). Germline V gives CDR1 SEHNR, CDR2 FQNEAQ (reference sequence). Trimming removed 1 base from V and 4 bases from J, with 12 bases in between. This CDR3 contains 15 residues.

This sequence joins TRBV4-1 and TRBJ1-5, with a tentative D call TRBD1 (6 bases). Germline values: CDR1 MGHRA, CDR2 YSYEKL. V lost 0 bases and J 5 bases, leaving 11 bases between the germline ends. The CDR3 contains 15 residues. This CDR3 reads CASSQDGQSHQPQHF. The DNA of the CDR3 is TGCGCCAGCAGCCAAGATGGACAGAGCCATCAGCCCCAGCATTTT.

Concerning this clone: In the same sample, other DNA sequences code for this CDR3. The gene calls are TRBV5-8 and TRBJ1-2; D remains ambiguous. The CDR3 consists of 12 residues. Germline V gives CDR1 SGHTS, CDR2 YDEGEE. The ends were cut back, 2 bases at V and 6 bases at J, with 8 bases in the middle. CDR3 bases: TGTGCCAGCAGCTTCCGGGGTCATGGCTACACCTTC. This gives the protein CASSFRGHGYTF.

This chain uses TRBV4-1 with TRBJ2-5; 10 bases fit TRBD1. Per germline, CDR1 MGHRA and CDR2 YSYEKL. V lost 3 bases to trimming and J lost 4 bases; unmatched junction nucleotides: 2. The CDR3 consists of 14 residues. CDR3 sequence (DNA): TGCGCCAGCAGCCAGGGACAGGGGACAGAGACCCAGTACTTC. This codes for CASSQGQGTETQYF.

The CDR3 bases are TGTGCCAGCAGCCAAGGGTGGGCTAGTTCCTATAATTCACCCCTCCACTTT. Translated, it gives CASSQGWASSYNSPLHF. The V gene is TRBV3-1 (or the pseudogene TRBV3-2), the J gene TRBJ1-6, with D uncertain. The V end lost 1 base, the J end lost 1 base, and 11 bases lay between the germline ends. This CDR3 region has 17 residues. The V gene's germline CDR1 is LGHDT and CDR2 YNNKEL (reference sequence).

The chain recombines TRBV5-1 with TRBJ2-5; TRBD2 is a possible D gene (6 bases). Germline V CDR1 and CDR2: SGHRS, YFSETQ. The ends were cut back, 0 bases at V and 2 bases at J, with 11 bases in the middle. The CDR3 extends over 15 amino acids. CDR3 in DNA: TGCGCCAGCAGCTTGGCCTCGGGGAGGCAAGAGACCCAGTACTTC. Its translation: CASSLASGRQETQYF.

This clone has a handful of counts. The chain carries TRBV12-5 and TRBJ1-1; possible D gene TRBD1, 6 bases. Germline CDR1 LGHNT, CDR2 FRNRAP. CDR3 length equals 17 residues. Trimming removed 6 bases at V and 0 bases at J, with 20 bases between. The CDR3 loop is CASGTIRGERMNTEAFF. The DNA of the CDR3 is TGTGCTAGTGGGACGATCAGGGGAGAGCGAATGAACACTGAAGCTTTCTTT.

The rearrangement uses TRBV5-1 and TRBJ1-5; tentative D call: TRBD1 (5 bases). The germline V and J ends were trimmed by 0 bases and 6 bases, with 13 bases remaining between them. This CDR3 is built from 15 residues. CDR1 SGHRS and CDR2 YFSETQ come from the germline V gene. The CDR3 DNA sequence: TGCGCCAGCAGCTTGGATGGGGGTATGGTTCAGCCCCAGCATTTT. Protein: CASSLDGGMVQPQHF.

The chain has TRBV25-1 and TRBJ2-7; no definite D call. The V and J ends lost 4 bases and 6 bases respectively, with 7 bases between them. Germline assignment: CDR1 MGHDK and CDR2 SYGVNS. The CDR3 spans 11 residues. The CDR3 sequence is CASSAISEQYF. The CDR3 coding sequence is TGTGCCAGCAGTGCAATATCCGAGCAGTACTTC.

Points on this clone: Other DNA sequences of this sample code for an identical CDR3. The chain links TRBV5-5 to TRBJ1-2, with D unclear. V was trimmed by 2 bases and J by 2 bases, leaving 7 bases between them. Germline lookup yields CDR1 SGHKS and CDR2 YYEKEE (reference sequence). CDR3 length equals 13 residues. The CDR3 DNA is TGTGCCAGCAGCTTAGGCCCCAACTATGGCTACACCTTC. Translated: CASSLGPNYGYTF.

The chain is built from TRBV29-1 and TRBJ2-7, with 10 bases fitting TRBD1. Trimming took 6 bases from V and 6 from J; bases not matched to a gene: 8. The CDR3 contains 13 residues. Germline CDR1 SQVTM, CDR2 ANQGSEA. The CDR3: CSVIGTGDLEQYF. In DNA form, the CDR3 reads TGCAGCGTAATCGGGACAGGGGACCTCGAGCAGTACTTC.

The chain employs TRBV12-3 or TRBV12-4 and TRBJ1-6; D gene uncertain. Trimming took 6 bases from V and 9 from J, leaving 6 bases between them. There are 11 residues in the CDR3. CDR3 region: CASSPGSPLHF. DNA of the CDR3: TGTGCCAGCAGCCCGGGTTCACCCCTCCACTTT.

The V gene is TRBV29-1, the J gene TRBJ1-2; no definite D call. The V gene lost 3 bases and the J gene lost 6 bases, with 8 bases spanning the gap. From germline, CDR1 is SQVTM and CDR2 ANQGSEA. The CDR3 loop spans 11 amino acids. As DNA, the CDR3 is TGCAGCGTTGAGCGGAGTCATGGCTACACCTTC. It encodes CSVERSHGYTF.

The V call is TRBV4-1, the J call TRBJ1-5; tentatively, D is TRBD1 (5 bases). V lost 1 base and J lost 7, with 17 bases in between. Per germline, CDR1 MGHRA and CDR2 YSYEKL. The length of the CDR3 is 16 residues. CDR3 sequence: CASSQVGDVQAQPQHF. Here the CDR3 DNA reads TGCGCCAGCAGCCAAGTCGGGGACGTTCAGGCACAGCCCCAGCATTTT.

Details on this clone: In the same sample, other DNA sequences code for this CDR3. CDR3 in DNA: TGTGCCGTTGAGACAGACCAGAACACTGAAGCTTTCTTT. Encoded protein: CAVETDQNTEAFF. V and J are TRBV2 and TRBJ1-1; tentative D call: TRBD1 (5 bases). The CDR3 has 13 residues. CDR1 is SNHLY, CDR2 FYNNEI, per germline. V lost 11 bases and J 1 base, leaving 14 bases between the germline ends.

V usage is TRBV5-6 and J usage is TRBJ1-1; TRBD1 aligns across 8 bases. The CDR3 is 15 residues long. Germline V gives CDR1 SGHDT, CDR2 YYEEEE. With 4 bases clipped from V and 5 bases from J, the junction kept 10 bases outside the gene matches. The CDR3 loop reads CASSPRTGTVTEAFF. The CDR3 DNA follows: TGTGCCAGCAGCCCCCGGACAGGGACGGTGACTGAAGCTTTCTTT.

The rearrangement links TRBV5-1 to TRBJ2-1, with 10 nucleotides matching TRBD2. From germline, CDR1 is SGHRS and CDR2 YFSETQ. CDR3 length equals 16 residues. The J segment lost 3 bases and the V segment lost 5 bases, leaving 8 bases of the junction unmatched. The CDR3 DNA sequence: TGCGCCAGCAGAATTAGCGGGGGGTCCATCTACAATGAGCAGTTCTTC. This translates into CASRISGGSIYNEQFF.

The chain has TRBV9 and TRBJ2-1; 8 bases align to TRBD2. Germline V gives CDR1 SGDLS, CDR2 YYNGEE. The CDR3 covers 16 residues. The V segment lost 3 bases and the J segment 0 bases; nucleotides outside the gene matches: 5. Here the CDR3 DNA reads TGTGCCAGCAGCGACGGGACTAGTGGCTCCTACAATGAGCAGTTCTTC. Translated, it gives CASSDGTSGSYNEQFF.

The genes are TRBV30 and TRBJ2-3, with TRBD2 identical over 8 bases. The length of the CDR3 is 15 residues. J lost 1 base, V lost 7 bases, and 10 bases had no gene match. Germline CDR1 is GTSNPN and CDR2 is SVGIG (reference sequence). The DNA for the CDR3 is TGTGCCTCCCAACGTGCGGGGGGACGCACAGATACGCAGTATTTT. Translated, it gives CASQRAGGRTDTQYF.

The rearrangement links TRBV9 to TRBJ1-4; D not resolved. The CDR3 runs to 14 residues. V was cut by 0 bases and J by 6 bases, with 9 bases left in between. Germline CDR1 is SGDLS and CDR2 is YYNGEE. CDR3 DNA sequence: TGTGCCAGCAGCGTAGCGGGAGGGCATGAAAAACTGTTTTTT. Its protein product is CASSVAGGHEKLFF.

This chain uses TRBV5-6 with TRBJ1-1; D ambiguous. Germline lookup yields CDR1 SGHDT and CDR2 YYEEEE. This CDR3 comprises 15 residues. V was pared by 0 bases and J by 10 bases, with 19 bases between. The CDR3 reads CASSLGSESLVAAFF. In DNA form, the CDR3 reads TGTGCCAGCAGCTTGGGCAGTGAGAGTTTGGTCGCAGCTTTCTTT.

The rearrangement links TRBV6-5 to TRBJ2-7, with 7 bases that match TRBD1. Per germline, CDR1 MNHEY and CDR2 SVGAGI. The CDR3 is 14 amino acids. With 8 bases clipped from V and 2 bases from J, the junction kept 9 bases outside the gene matches. CDR3 in DNA: TGTGCCAGCTCCCCAGATACAGGGGCCTACGAGCAGTACTTC. Residues: CASSPDTGAYEQYF.

This clone was seen a single time. The V call is TRBV19, the J call TRBJ2-1; a weak D match, TRBD1 (7 bases). Germline V lookup: CDR1 LNHDA, CDR2 SQIVND (reference sequence). The CDR3 extends over 16 amino acids. The ends were cut back, 5 bases at V and 6 bases at J, with 20 bases in the middle. The DNA of the CDR3 is TGTGCCAGTAGTGAGCGACAGGGAGGATCTGTCAATGAGCAGTTCTTC. Translated: CASSERQGGSVNEQFF.

This rearrangement joins TRBV19 to TRBJ1-1; D call uncertain. Looked up from germline, CDR1 is LNHDA and CDR2 is SQIVND (reference sequence). V was shortened by 4 bases and J by 6 bases, with 9 bases between the two germline ends. The CDR3 is made up of 12 amino acids. CDR3 in DNA: TGTGCCAGTAGTAGGAAGGACGCTGAAGCTTTCTTT. This sequence encodes CASSRKDAEAFF.

This sequence joins TRBV5-4 and TRBJ1-2; possible D gene TRBD1, 6 bases. The V and J ends lost 6 bases and 0 bases respectively, with 15 bases between them. CDR1 and CDR2 (germline): SGHNT, YYREEE (reference sequence). The CDR3 has 15 amino acids. The CDR3 reads CASTQDSSSNYGYTF. The CDR3 DNA reads TGTGCCAGCACTCAGGACAGTTCTTCTAACTATGGCTACACCTTC.

V gene TRBV29-1 combines with J gene TRBJ1-1, with 10 bases identical to TRBD1. V gave up 6 bases and J gave up 5 bases; unmatched junction bases: 9. Germline CDR1 and CDR2: SQVTM and ANQGSEA. The CDR3 totals 14 residues. The CDR3 sequence is CSVRGDRGGTEAFF. CDR3 DNA: TGCAGCGTGCGCGGGGACAGGGGAGGGACTGAAGCTTTCTTT.